Listed here are 20 T cell receptor beta chains from one sample, sequenced in a study of T cells after yellow fever vaccination. TCRdb fed the 5' RACE reads into MiXCR, producing one record per CDR3 protein. The table has 350,000 or so distinct CDR3 sequences, roughly 8% seen once. Source: PBMCs, taken approximately 40 days after the first yellow fever vaccination. The receptors were gathered from a man between 18 and 35 years old who received the YFV17D yellow fever vaccine.

This clonotype was detected a few times. The chain has TRBV12-3 or TRBV12-4 and TRBJ2-6, with a weak D call TRBD1 (5 bases). The V gene lost 1 base and the J gene lost 2 bases, with 15 bases spanning the gap. The CDR3 is 18 amino acids. The DNA of the CDR3 is TGTGCCAGCAGTTTAGGCCCAGTGACAGAACCTGGGGCCAACGTCCTGACTTTC. Translating it yields CASSLGPVTEPGANVLTF.

This clonotype occurred a few times. This chain connects TRBV4-1 to TRBJ1-6; D unclear. Germline CDR1 MGHRA, CDR2 YSYEKL. CDR3 length equals 17 residues. V was trimmed by 0 bases and J by 0 bases, leaving 9 bases between them. The CDR3 sequence is CASSQDSQSSYNSPLHF. CDR3 sequence (DNA): TGCGCCAGCAGCCAAGATTCCCAGAGCTCCTATAATTCACCCCTCCACTTT.

This sequence joins TRBV15 and TRBJ1-2, with TRBD1 matching 7 bases. From germline, CDR1 is LNHNV and CDR2 YYDKDF (reference sequence). This CDR3 spans 14 amino acids. Trimming cost V 5 bases and J 6 bases; bases outside gene matches: 9. CDR3 nucleotides: TGTGCCACCAGCGGTACACAGGGGAGGGATGGCTACACCTTC. This codes for CATSGTQGRDGYTF.

The chain links TRBV6-1 to TRBJ1-6, with unresolved D. The CDR3 runs 14 residues. Trimming pared 8 bases from V and 5 bases from J, leaving 13 bases between. Germline loops: CDR1 MNHNS, CDR2 SASEGT. CDR3 DNA: TGTGCCAGCGGTCGCCCCCCCGATAATTCACCCCTCCACTTT. Translation gives CASGRPPDNSPLHF.

The gene calls are TRBV6-5 and TRBJ2-3; D ambiguous. V shed 2 bases and J shed 0 bases, with 9 bases lying between them. CDR3 length: 15 amino acids. The germline gives CDR1 MNHEY, CDR2 SVGAGI. CDR3: CASSYLGRSTDTQYF. In DNA form, the CDR3 reads TGTGCCAGCAGTTACCTAGGTCGAAGCACAGATACGCAGTATTTT.

This clonotype has just a few counts. The chain combines TRBV5-1 with TRBJ1-1; no definite D call. Per the germline V gene, CDR1 is SGHRS and CDR2 is YFSETQ. The CDR3 sequence is 13 residues long. V was shortened by 0 bases and J by 8 bases, with 11 bases between the two germline ends. CDR3 residues: CASSLAGQTEAFF. The CDR3, as DNA: TGCGCCAGCAGCTTGGCCGGGCAGACGGAAGCTTTCTTT.

This clonotype was recorded many times. The chain is built from TRBV11-2 and TRBJ2-1; 7 bases are shared with TRBD1. Germline trimming cut 5 bases from V and 6 bases from J; bases unmatched to any gene: 10. Germline V gene lookup returns CDR1 SGHAT and CDR2 FQNNGV. The CDR3 covers 15 residues. The CDR3 spells CASSRDRAFINEQFF. In nucleotides, the CDR3 is TGTGCCAGCAGCCGAGACAGGGCGTTTATCAATGAGCAGTTCTTC.

This clonotype was counted only a few times. The V and J genes are TRBV6-2 or TRBV6-3 and TRBJ2-1; the match to TRBD2 covers 15 bases. CDR3 length: 21 amino acids. From germline, CDR1 is MNHEY and CDR2 SVGEGT. The junction had 17 bases not matched to a gene; V was cut back by 5 bases and J by 3 bases. The CDR3 protein is CASSPTPGLAGGFTHYNEQFF. In DNA, the CDR3 is TGTGCCAGCAGTCCGACCCCGGGACTAGCGGGGGGCTTTACCCACTACAATGAGCAGTTCTTC.

This clonotype has ten or more counts. This chain links TRBV7-2 with TRBJ1-2; D uncertain. This CDR3 region has 14 residues. Trimming pared 1 base from V and 2 bases from J, leaving 8 bases between. Germline CDR1 SGHTA, CDR2 FQGNSA. The CDR3 DNA sequence: TGTGCCAGCAGCTTAGTCGGCAAGAACTATGGCTACACCTTC. It codes for CASSLVGKNYGYTF.

A few counts support this clonotype. This sequence joins TRBV7-2 and TRBJ2-4; 12 nucleotides align to TRBD2. The V gene end was trimmed by 5 bases and the J gene end by 2 bases; junction bases not matched to a gene: 4. Per germline, CDR1 SGHTA and CDR2 FQGNSA. The CDR3 contains 16 residues. CDR3 in DNA: TGTGCCAGCAGCCTGACTAGCGGGGGCTCCAAAAACATTCAGTACTTC. It is translated as CASSLTSGGSKNIQYF. Full variable domain (outside the CDR3, taken from reference TRBV7-2 and TRBJ2-4): GAGVSQSPSNKVTEKGKDVELRCDPISGHTALYWYRQSLGQGLEFLIYFQGNSAPDKSGLPSDRFSAERTGGSVSTLTIQRTQQEDSAVYLCASSLTSGGSKNIQYFGAGTRLSVL.

V usage is TRBV5-1 and J usage is TRBJ1-6; D is ambiguous. Trimming removed 4 bases at V and 7 bases at J, with 12 bases between. The CDR3 contains 14 residues. The germline CDR1 and CDR2 sequences are SGHRS and YFSETQ. This chain's CDR3 is CASSAVDANSPLHF. The DNA of the CDR3 is TGCGCCAGCAGCGCCGTAGACGCGAATTCACCCCTCCACTTT. Using reference TRBV5-1 and TRBJ1-6 for the parts outside the CDR3, the full variable domain is KAGVTQTPRYLIKTRGQQVTLSCSPISGHRSVSWYQQTPGQGLQFLFEYFSETQRNKGNFPGRFSGRQFSNSRSEMNVSTLELGDSALYLCASSAVDANSPLHFGNGTRLTVT.

This clonotype was recorded many times. This chain connects TRBV20-1 to TRBJ2-5; D is tentatively TRBD1 or TRBD2 (5 bases each). The CDR3 is 14 residues long. The V and J ends lost 3 bases and 2 bases respectively, with 13 bases between them. Germline CDR1 reads DFQATT; CDR2 reads SNEGSKA (reference sequence). The CDR3 bases are TGCAGTGCTAGGAGGGTGGGGCCACAAGAGACCCAGTACTTC. Protein sequence: CSARRVGPQETQYF.

This rearrangement joins TRBV7-2 to TRBJ2-3; D ambiguous. The V end was cut by 5 bases, the J end by 5 bases, with 14 bases between. Germline values: CDR1 SGHTA, CDR2 FQGNSA. The CDR3 is 14 amino acids. The CDR3 loop is CASSTRPGGDTQYF. In DNA, the CDR3 is TGTGCCAGCAGCACAAGACCCGGCGGAGATACGCAGTATTTT.

V gene TRBV18 combines with J gene TRBJ2-7; 7 bases are shared with TRBD1. Looked up from germline, CDR1 is KGHSH and CDR2 is LQKENI. Germline trimming cut 3 bases from V and 2 bases from J; bases unmatched to any gene: 10. The CDR3 spans 16 residues. The CDR3 loop is CASSPPGVGGPYEQYF. CDR3 DNA sequence: TGTGCCAGCTCACCCCCTGGGGTAGGGGGCCCCTACGAGCAGTACTTC.

Only a few counts were recorded for this clonotype. V is TRBV5-1 and J is TRBJ2-1, with D possibly matching TRBD2 (6 bases). Trimming removed 0 bases at V and 0 bases at J, with 10 bases between. There are 16 residues in the CDR3. Germline V gene sequence: CDR1 SGHRS, CDR2 YFSETQ. This chain's CDR3 is CASSLGAGYSYNEQFF. The CDR3, as DNA: TGCGCCAGCAGCTTGGGGGCGGGGTACTCCTACAATGAGCAGTTCTTC.

The J gene is TRBJ1-1, the V gene TRBV12-3 or TRBV12-4; D possibly corresponds to TRBD1 (6 bases). The CDR3 is 13 amino acids. V was trimmed by 2 bases and J by 6 bases, leaving 10 bases between them. The CDR3 reads CASSLRGRPEAFF. CDR3 sequence (DNA): TGTGCCAGCAGTTTAAGGGGGAGACCTGAAGCTTTCTTT.

The chain is built from TRBV20-1 and TRBJ2-5, with 7 bases matching TRBD2. With V trimmed by 5 bases and J by 5 bases, 5 bases remained unmatched. CDR1 is DFQATT, CDR2 SNEGSKA, per germline (reference sequence). The CDR3 has 12 amino acids. CDR3 protein: CSALGGWETQYF. DNA for the CDR3: TGCAGTGCTTTGGGGGGGTGGGAGACCCAGTACTTC.

This clonotype has ten or more counts. The chain uses TRBV12-3 or TRBV12-4 and TRBJ2-7; 7 bases are a match to TRBD1. The CDR3 extends over 16 amino acids. J lost 6 bases, V lost 5 bases, and 16 bases had no gene match. The CDR3 loop reads CASSPTSGGRSGEQYF. The CDR3 nucleotides are TGTGCCAGCAGTCCCACATCAGGGGGTCGGTCGGGCGAGCAGTACTTC.

The rearrangement joins TRBV12-3 or TRBV12-4 to TRBJ2-3; TRBD2 agrees at 10 bases. V was pared by 5 bases and J by 8 bases, with 22 bases of the junction left unmatched. This CDR3 has 19 residues. The CDR3 loop reads CASSPVRRGLAGARRTQYF. DNA of the CDR3: TGTGCCAGCAGTCCGGTGCGTCGAGGTCTAGCGGGGGCCCGCCGTACGCAGTATTTT.

This clonotype was counted a few times. This chain uses TRBV7-9 with TRBJ2-1; 7 bases match TRBD1. The germline CDR1 and CDR2 sequences are SEHNR and FQNEAQ (reference sequence). Trimming at V came to 5 bases and at J to 5 bases, leaving 6 bases not matched to a gene. The CDR3 length is 14 residues. The CDR3 coding sequence is TGTGCCAGCAGCCGAGGGGACAGCAACAATGAGCAGTTCTTC. This sequence encodes CASSRGDSNNEQFF.